A single sample is the source of the 24 T cell receptor beta chains below, sequenced in a study of blood T cells in healthy people across ages. A J-beta primer mix and a sample-barcoded 5' primer were used in a second PCR of about 7 to 12 cycles. MiXCR, run by TCRdb on the 5' RACE reads, gives a single entry per CDR3 protein. The sample includes about 1,800,000 distinct CDR3 sequences, 25% to 30% of them seen just once. Sequenced input: blood. The receptor set was obtained from a woman under 40 in good health.

The rearrangement uses TRBV24-1 and TRBJ2-1; D perhaps matches TRBD1 (5 bases). V gave up 3 bases and J gave up 8 bases, with 10 bases separating them. CDR3 length: 13 residues. The germline V gene encodes CDR1 KGHDR and CDR2 SFDVKD. CDR3 amino acids: CATSDPGWYEQFF. In DNA form, the CDR3 reads TGTGCCACCAGTGATCCAGGGTGGTATGAGCAGTTCTTC.

This chain joins TRBV12-3 or TRBV12-4 and TRBJ2-2; D not certain. Trimming left V 6 bases short and J 1 base short, with 12 bases between. The CDR3 length is 15 residues. The CDR3 sequence: CASSPTRRNTGELFF. The CDR3 DNA reads TGTGCCAGCAGCCCCACCCGAAGGAACACCGGGGAGCTGTTTTTT.

The genes are TRBV27 and TRBJ1-2, with D perhaps matching TRBD1 (5 bases). CDR3 size: 18 residues. The ends were cut back, 6 bases at V and 2 bases at J, with 25 bases in the middle. Per germline, CDR1 MNHEY and CDR2 SMNVEV (reference sequence). CDR3 amino acids: CASRGLGRVIPLNYGYTF. CDR3 DNA sequence: TGTGCCAGCAGGGGACTGGGCAGGGTAATTCCCTTGAACTATGGCTACACCTTC.

This chain links TRBV5-6 with TRBJ1-1, with D possibly matching TRBD1 (5 bases). The V end was cut by 4 bases, the J end by 0 bases, with 13 bases between. This CDR3 is built from 15 residues. Looked up from germline, CDR1 is SGHDT and CDR2 is YYEEEE. The DNA of the CDR3 is TGTGCCAGCAGCCACGAGGGACTCCTGAACACTGAAGCTTTCTTT. The encoded protein is CASSHEGLLNTEAFF.

The rearrangement joins TRBV5-1 to TRBJ2-4, with D possibly being TRBD1 or TRBD2 (5 bases each). Trimming removed 0 bases from V and 6 bases from J, with 10 bases in between. Germline lookup yields CDR1 SGHRS and CDR2 YFSETQ. This CDR3 comprises 14 residues. CDR3: CASSLEGTRNIQYF. The DNA for the CDR3 is TGCGCCAGCAGCTTGGAGGGGACGAGAAACATTCAGTACTTC. The full variable domain, completed using reference TRBV5-1 and TRBJ2-4, is KAGVTQTPRYLIKTRGQQVTLSCSPISGHRSVSWYQQTPGQGLQFLFEYFSETQRNKGNFPGRFSGRQFSNSRSEMNVSTLELGDSALYLCASSLEGTRNIQYFGAGTRLSVL.

In this sample, this clonotype turned up many times. The CDR3 is CASSLGDNPNYEQYF. The CDR3 DNA sequence: TGTGCCAGCAGTTTAGGGGACAACCCGAACTACGAGCAGTACTTC. The rearrangement uses TRBV12-3 or TRBV12-4 and TRBJ2-7; D is possibly TRBD1 (6 bases). The CDR3 consists of 15 residues. Trimming cost V 1 base and J 3 bases, with 13 bases left between them.

This clonotype came up many times. This chain joins TRBV12-3 or TRBV12-4 and TRBJ2-5; 12 bases fit TRBD2. J was trimmed by 4 bases and V by 4 bases; bases with no gene match: 7. The CDR3 has 16 amino acids. The CDR3 sequence: CASSSSLAGGRETQYF. The CDR3 DNA follows: TGTGCCAGCAGTTCTTCCCTAGCGGGAGGGAGAGAGACCCAGTACTTC.

There are a few counts of this clonotype. The J gene is TRBJ2-5, the V gene TRBV5-1, with D perhaps TRBD1 (6 bases). The CDR3 consists of 15 residues. Trimming left V 3 bases short and J 1 base short, with 13 bases between. Per germline, CDR1 SGHRS and CDR2 YFSETQ. The CDR3 region is CASSSGDITQETQYF. As DNA, the CDR3 is TGCGCCAGCAGCTCTGGGGACATAACCCAAGAGACCCAGTACTTC.

V usage is TRBV12-3 or TRBV12-4 and J usage is TRBJ1-2; no firm D call. V lost 6 bases, J lost 3 bases, and 8 bases lay in between. The CDR3 sequence is 12 residues long. CDR3 region: CASSKTDYGYTF. CDR3 coding DNA: TGTGCCAGCAGCAAAACTGACTATGGCTACACCTTC.

The rearrangement uses TRBV18 and TRBJ1-5; 10 bases match TRBD1. This CDR3 region has 17 residues. With 4 bases clipped from V and 4 bases from J, the junction kept 10 bases outside the gene matches. CDR1 is KGHSH and CDR2 is LQKENI in the germline V gene. The CDR3 loop is CASSRKVVGQGNQPQHF. DNA of the CDR3: TGTGCCAGCTCACGAAAGGTTGTGGGACAGGGGAATCAGCCCCAGCATTTT. The full variable domain, completed using reference TRBV18 and TRBJ1-5, is NAGVMQNPRHLVRRRGQEARLRCSPMKGHSHVYWYRQLPEEGLKFMVYLQKENIIDESGMPKERFSAEFPKEGPSILRIQQVVRGDSAAYFCASSRKVVGQGNQPQHFGDGTRLSIL.

This clonotype was detected a few times. The chain combines TRBV20-1 with TRBJ2-3; 12 bases map to TRBD1. From germline, CDR1 is DFQATT and CDR2 SNEGSKA (reference sequence). The CDR3 runs 16 residues. Germline trimming cut 4 bases from V and 2 bases from J; bases unmatched to any gene: 7. DNA for the CDR3: TGCAGTGCTAACCCAGGGACAGGGGGCGACACAGATACGCAGTATTTT. It encodes CSANPGTGGDTDTQYF.

The chain uses TRBV13 and TRBJ2-7; TRBD2 matches 10 bases. CDR3 length: 11 residues. In germline, CDR1 is PRHDT, CDR2 FYEKMQ (reference sequence). Trimming took 5 bases from V and 10 from J; bases not matched to a gene: 2. CDR3 in DNA: TGTGCCAGCAGCCTAGCGGGAGTACAGTACTTC. Its translation is CASSLAGVQYF.

This clonotype was counted between two and nine times. The rearrangement links TRBV5-6 to TRBJ1-5; TRBD1 might be the D (5 bases). The CDR3 length is 16 residues. The germline V gene encodes CDR1 SGHDT and CDR2 YYEEEE. The V gene lost 2 bases and the J gene lost 4 bases, with 16 bases spanning the gap. The chain's CDR3 is CASSFYSGHTNQPQHF. The DNA of the CDR3 is TGTGCCAGCAGCTTTTATTCAGGACATACGAATCAGCCCCAGCATTTT.

This clonotype was seen only once. The rearrangement links TRBV20-1 to TRBJ2-2; the D gene is possibly TRBD2 (5 bases). V was clipped by 5 bases and J by 6 bases, with 16 bases between them. The CDR3 loop spans 14 amino acids. Germline V lookup: CDR1 DFQATT, CDR2 SNEGSKA (reference sequence). The CDR3 nucleotides are TGCAGTGCTTTAGGCGGAGACGGGGCCGGGGAGCTGTTTTTT. Residues: CSALGGDGAGELFF.

This clonotype was picked up a small number of times. The rearrangement links TRBV20-1 to TRBJ2-1, with 7 bases lining up with TRBD2. The CDR3 runs 14 residues. J gave up 6 bases and V 7 bases, and 12 bases lay outside the gene matches. Germline CDR1 and CDR2: DFQATT and SNEGSKA (reference sequence). The CDR3 bases are TGCAGTGGGGGGAGGGATGCAGTCCGCAATGAGCAGTTCTTC. Protein sequence: CSGGRDAVRNEQFF.

The chain recombines TRBV12-3 or TRBV12-4 with TRBJ2-1, with D uncertain. There are 15 residues in the CDR3. The V end lost 1 base, the J end lost 5 bases, and 12 bases lay between the germline ends. The CDR3, as DNA: TGTGCCAGCAGTTTAGACCCTCGGTCCAACAATGAGCAGTTCTTC. Its translation: CASSLDPRSNNEQFF.

Comments on this clonotype: At one end, the junction sequence differs from germline, possibly due to a read error. V and J are TRBV5-1 and TRBJ2-1, with 8 nucleotides matching TRBD2. The germline gives CDR1 SGHRS, CDR2 YFSETQ. CDR3 size: 14 residues. The CDR3 reads CTSSPGTRTLEQFF. In nucleotides, the CDR3 is TGCACCAGCAGCCCAGGGACTAGAACGCTTGAGCAGTTCTTC.

The chain recombines TRBV3-1 with TRBJ1-5; D is unresolved. V gave up 1 base and J gave up 5 bases, with 6 bases separating them. This CDR3 has 13 residues. The germline V gene encodes CDR1 LGHDT and CDR2 YNNKEL (reference sequence). The CDR3 here is CASSQGGYQPQHF. Here the CDR3 DNA reads TGTGCCAGCAGCCAAGGGGGTTATCAGCCCCAGCATTTT.

This clonotype appeared a few times. This chain joins TRBV27 and TRBJ2-5; 11 nucleotides match TRBD2. The CDR3 consists of 16 residues. Germline V lookup: CDR1 MNHEY, CDR2 SMNVEV (reference sequence). Unmatched junction bases numbered 8, after V lost 3 bases and J lost 5 bases. Here the CDR3 DNA reads TGTGCCAGCAGTTTCGTGCCTAGCGGGGGGTGGGAGACCCAGTACTTC. Protein: CASSFVPSGGWETQYF.

The rearrangement joins TRBV28 to TRBJ2-5; 10 positions match TRBD2. This CDR3 region has 18 residues. With V trimmed by 6 bases and J by 5 bases, 18 bases remained unmatched. Germline CDR1 and CDR2: MDHEN and SYDVKM. CDR3 DNA sequence: TGTGCCAGCAGCCAGGCCCTCGGCTCTAGCGGGAGTTTGGAGACCCAGTACTTC. This sequence encodes CASSQALGSSGSLETQYF. Together with reference TRBV28 and TRBJ2-5, the CDR3 gives the full variable domain: DVKVTQSSRYLVKRTGEKVFLECVQDMDHENMFWYRQDPGLGLRLIYFSYDVKMKEKGDIPEGYSVSREKKERFSLILESASTNQTSMYLCASSQALGSSGSLETQYFGPGTRLLVL.

The CDR3 coding sequence is TGTGCCAGCAGCTTAGATCACAGAAGCAATGAGCAGTTCTTC. The encoded protein is CASSLDHRSNEQFF. This rearrangement joins TRBV7-2 to TRBJ2-1; no firm D call. V lost 1 base and J lost 6, with 10 bases in between. The CDR3 has 14 amino acids. Germline CDR1 reads SGHTA; CDR2 reads FQGNSA.

This clonotype was seen repeatedly, ten times or more. The chain couples TRBV15 to TRBJ2-7; 9 bases align to TRBD1. J was trimmed by 7 bases and V by 3 bases; bases with no gene match: 10. Germline-derived CDR1 and CDR2 are LNHNV and YYDKDF (reference sequence). The CDR3 spans 15 residues. CDR3 sequence reads: CATSSGGQGLKEQYF. For the CDR3, the DNA is TGTGCCACCAGCAGTGGTGGACAGGGGTTGAAAGAGCAGTACTTC.

This clonotype was seen only a few times. V usage is TRBV5-1 and J usage is TRBJ1-4; D is possibly TRBD1 (5 bases). V gave up 4 bases and J gave up 4 bases, with 11 bases separating them. The CDR3 extends over 14 amino acids. The germline gives CDR1 SGHRS, CDR2 YFSETQ. In nucleotides, the CDR3 is TGCGCCAGCAGCCCGGACACTTATAATGAAAAACTGTTTTTT. This encodes CASSPDTYNEKLFF.

This chain connects TRBV10-3 to TRBJ2-5, with D tentatively TRBD1 or TRBD2 (6 bases each). Between the trimmed V and J ends, which lost 0 bases and 3 bases, there was a span of 8 bases. This CDR3 comprises 14 residues. The V gene's germline CDR1 is ENHRY and CDR2 SYGVKD. The CDR3: CAISESRGEETQYF. The CDR3 nucleotides are TGTGCCATCAGTGAGTCGAGGGGGGAAGAGACCCAGTACTTC.